This T cell receptor beta chain was obtained from a study of T cell changes during pregnancy in multiple sclerosis. CDR3 length: 16 amino acids. Trimming at V came to 5 bases and at J to 7 bases, leaving 11 bases not matched to a gene. Germline V gene sequence: CDR1 SGHTA, CDR2 FQGTGA. Libraries were prepared by immunoSEQ multiplex PCR; TCRdb keeps only in-frame clonotypes and omits some of them. The sample carries 85,000 to 100,000 clones, 92% recorded once. This material consisted of peripheral blood, taken after pregnancy. The rearrangement uses TRBV7-3 and TRBJ1-6; 7 bases fit TRBD1. This receptor was obtained from a female donor with multiple sclerosis, enrolled in a pregnancy study. The CDR3 loop is CASSLTATGRNSPLHF. In nucleotides, the CDR3 is TGTGCCAGCAGCCTGACTGCGACAGGGCGAAATTCACCCCTCCACTTT.